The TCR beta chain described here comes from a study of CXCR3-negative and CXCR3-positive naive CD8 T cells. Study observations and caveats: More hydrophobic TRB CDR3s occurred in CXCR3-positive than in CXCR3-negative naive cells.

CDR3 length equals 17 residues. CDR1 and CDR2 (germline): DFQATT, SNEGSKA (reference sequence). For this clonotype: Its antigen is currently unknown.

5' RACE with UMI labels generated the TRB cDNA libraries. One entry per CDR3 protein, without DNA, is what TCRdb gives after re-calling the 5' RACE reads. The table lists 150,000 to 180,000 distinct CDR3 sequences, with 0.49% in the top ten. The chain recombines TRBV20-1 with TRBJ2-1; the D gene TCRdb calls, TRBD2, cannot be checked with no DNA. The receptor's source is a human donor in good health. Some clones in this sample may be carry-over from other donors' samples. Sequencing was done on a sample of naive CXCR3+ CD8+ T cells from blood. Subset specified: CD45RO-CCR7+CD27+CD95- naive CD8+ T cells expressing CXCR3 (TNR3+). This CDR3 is CSARDVLRGGPFNEQFF.